This TCR beta chain was retrieved from a study of chemoradiotherapy in HPV16-positive cancers. J was trimmed by 3 bases and V by 5 bases; bases with no gene match: 5. Germline lookup yields CDR1 SGHNT and CDR2 YENEEA. The CDR3 is made up of 14 amino acids. Assay used: immunoSEQ multiplex PCR; TCRdb lists only in-frame clones, some missing. The sample holds 8,000 to 10,000 clones, 70% to 90% seen once. Sample: tumor tissue, taken from a patient who underwent chemoradiotherapy. This sequence joins TRBV11-3 and TRBJ2-7, with TRBD1 matching over 9 bases. This TCR was sampled from a human donor with HPV-associated anogenital cancer. The CDR3 nucleotides read TGTGCCAGCAGCACGGAGACAGGGGGCTACGAGCAGTACTTC. It specifies CASSTETGGYEQYF.